This T cell receptor (beta chain) was sequenced in a study of blood T cell repertoires in COVID-19. Trimming removed 6 bases from V and 8 bases from J, with 10 bases in between. From germline, CDR1 is MNHNY and CDR2 SVGAGI (reference sequence). The CDR3 has 11 amino acids. Some clones are missing from TCRdb's copy, which holds only in-frame ones; the method was immunoSEQ multiplex PCR. Of around 270,000 clones listed, 88% are singletons. The TCR comes from a man aged 60 to 69 who had recovered from COVID-19. The chain joins TRBV6-6 to TRBJ1-2; D remains unclear. The sequencing sample was made of peripheral blood. The CDR3 is CASRSSGGYTF. The DNA for the CDR3 is TGTGCCAGCAGGAGCTCGGGAGGCTACACCTTC.